What follows is one T cell receptor beta chain and its context. What this receptor recognizes is not known. No much larger clone is present one base from it, and per-base qualities are unavailable. These data belong to a study of PD-L1 blockade in urothelial cancer (dated by TCRdb to 2015 to 2018). Background for the entire study: All patients started therapy in about 2014 and received atezolizumab 1,200 mg intravenously every 3 weeks. Blood samples were analyzed at 3 weeks after treatment start (second dose) and at 6 weeks after treatment start. A median of about 150,000 T cells and some 84,000 unique TCRs was obtained from blood samples, and a median clonality of around 0.072 was observed. Twenty-nine patients had pretreatment blood TCR-seq, some 25 had at least one posttreatment blood collection, and some 25 had tumor TCR-seq. In the same patients, pretreatment tumors underwent whole exome sequencing and RNA sequencing in addition to TCR sequencing. Patients had an ECOG performance status of 0 or 1 and had received between 0 and 3 prior chemotherapy regimens. An exploratory multi-omic analysis was conducted of the somatic, immune and clinical correlates of response to PD-L1 blockade with atezolizumab in urothelial cancer. About 85% of the 29 patients were males with bladder-origin urothelial cancer, and 18 of 29 reported a prior smoking history. Durable clinical benefit was achieved by nine patients but not by the remaining 20. Durable clinical benefit was defined as progression-free survival longer than 6 months, and TCR features were also tested against progression-free and overall survival. Pretreatment tumor samples and matched peripheral blood, collected serially before and after atezolizumab treatment, underwent TCR sequencing.

Interpreted using the paper, the time point label stands for: pretreatment peripheral blood. A total of roughly 31 patients with locally advanced or metastatic urothelial carcinoma, treated at Memorial Sloan Kettering on a trial protocol, made up the cohort. Peripheral blood mononuclear cells were collected pretreatment and during treatment, at between 1 and 8 total time points per patient. The Qiagen DNeasy Blood extraction kit was used to purify genomic DNA from total PBMCs and tumor samples. PBMCs were collected pretreatment and during treatment, and were isolated and stored as previously described. Each PCR received spiked-in synthetic TCR analog templates so that absolute template abundance could be estimated from read counts. The immunoSEQ assay was used to amplify TCRbeta CDR3 regions from genomic DNA with bias-controlled V and J gene primers. Rearranged TCRbeta segments were sequenced at approximately 20X coverage. Per the source publication's procedure: Sequencing errors were corrected by clustering, and CDR3s were annotated against IMGT so that V, D and J genes could be assigned. Downstream analyses used only productive TCRbeta rearrangements, leaving out any out-of-frame or stop-codon sequences. Clonality was computed as one minus Shannon entropy normalized by the log of the number of unique productive sequences. Clones differing between time points or between blood and tumor were identified using Fisher's exact test with Benjamini-Hochberg correction, with an adjusted p below 0.01 applied as the threshold. TCRdb stores this immuneACCESS table with in-frame sequences only. Part of the clones is absent; in the studies checked, under half of the shortfall reflects unresolved V genes, and no reason is known for the rest. That table furnishes V, J and clone size, whereas the DNA furnished D and trimming. In this sample the table shows 50,000 or so clones, around 83% of which occur a single time. Of the sample, roughly 20% is held by the ten largest clones.

Reading from cysteine to phenylalanine, the CDR3 counts 11 amino acids. Only CDR3 DNA remains: 33 bases, in frame from the first base. Clipping removes 5 bases from V and 5 bases from J, with 2 as the unmatched junction base count. CDR1 and CDR2, looked up from the germline V gene (reference sequence), are DFQATT and SNEGSKA. Broader findings and caveats from the paper: Improved progression-free and overall survival was found to be associated with pretreatment peripheral blood TCR clonality below the median. Patients with durable benefit showed greater expansion of tumor-associated TCR clones in peripheral blood 3 weeks after starting treatment (n of about 22, p = 0.022). Because the sample size was small (n ≈ 30) and many exploratory analyses were performed, the results are intended to be hypothesis-generating.

The rearranged chain carries TRBV20-1 and TRBJ1-2; 7 bases in between match TRBD1. Specimen: PBMCs, collected around atezolizumab (anti-PD-L1) treatment. The receptor was isolated from a man aged 55 to 69 with urothelial cancer. The CDR3 reads CSAFRGYGYTF. The nucleotide sequence reads as follows: TGCAGTGCTTTCAGGGGGTATGGCTACACCTTC.